This T cell receptor (beta chain) was documented in a study of shared clonotypes between healthy human individuals. V was clipped by 5 bases and J by 7 bases, with 17 bases between them. This CDR3 contains 14 residues. The V gene's germline CDR1 is LGHNA and CDR2 YNFKEQ. At deep level, the assay was performed. The protocol was immunoSEQ multiplex PCR, while the TCRdb copy is restricted to in-frame clones and leaves out a portion. The table has about 490,000 clones, 81% seen once. The unsorted samples had 100 million or so PBMCs used for genomic DNA. The TCR comes from a middle-aged woman in good health. Some clones in this sample may be carry-over from other donors' samples. The genes are TRBV4-2 and TRBJ1-2; D call uncertain. Sequencing used PBMCs. CDR3 coding DNA: TGTGCCAGCAGCTTGGGCCCGGGTTGGAGTGGCTACACCTTC. Protein: CASSLGPGWSGYTF.